This T cell receptor beta chain was captured by sequencing in a study of radiotherapy plus CTLA-4 blockade in lung cancer. About this clone: What it binds is unknown.

Focal radiation plus CTLA-4 blockade with ipilimumab was administered to patients who had chemo-refractory metastatic non-small-cell lung cancer. Study findings and constraints: Once radiotherapy plus ipilimumab had been given, TCR clones derived from tumor expanded in blood.

The repertoire was sequenced with immunoSEQ multiplex PCR; TCRdb's copy has only in-frame clones and lacks some. The sample shows 75,000 to 95,000 clones, around 83% of them seen only once. Trimming removed 2 bases at V and 7 bases at J, with 11 bases between. There are 13 residues in the CDR3. This material consisted of peripheral blood, taken from a patient treated with radiotherapy plus ipilimumab. The chain joins TRBV23-1 to TRBJ1-1, with D perhaps matching TRBD1 (5 bases). TRBV23-1 is an open reading frame, and its role is uncertain. This clonotype was obtained from a human donor with non-small cell lung cancer that progressed on radiotherapy plus ipilimumab. The CDR3 protein is CASSQQGAVEAFF. CDR3 nucleotides: TGCGCCAGCAGTCAACAGGGAGCCGTTGAAGCTTTCTTT.